This T cell receptor (beta chain) was identified during a study of CD8+ T cells in alopecia areata. This CDR3 contains 15 residues. The V end lost 7 bases, the J end lost 3 bases, and 15 bases lay between the germline ends. The V gene's germline CDR1 is MNHEY and CDR2 SVGAGI. RNA was isolated and reverse transcribed to cDNA, the sequencing template. Libraries were prepared by immunoSEQ multiplex PCR; TCRdb keeps only in-frame clonotypes and omits some of them. This table holds about 150,000 clones, roughly 53% found once. The clonotype originates from a human donor with alopecia areata. This specimen was CD4+ T cells sorted from blood, taken at week 0. The chain uses TRBV6-5 and TRBJ2-2; D is possibly TRBD2 (6 bases). DNA for the CDR3: TGTGCCAGCAACGACGTTCGGAGGGACACCGGGGAGCTGTTTTTT. It translates to CASNDVRRDTGELFF.